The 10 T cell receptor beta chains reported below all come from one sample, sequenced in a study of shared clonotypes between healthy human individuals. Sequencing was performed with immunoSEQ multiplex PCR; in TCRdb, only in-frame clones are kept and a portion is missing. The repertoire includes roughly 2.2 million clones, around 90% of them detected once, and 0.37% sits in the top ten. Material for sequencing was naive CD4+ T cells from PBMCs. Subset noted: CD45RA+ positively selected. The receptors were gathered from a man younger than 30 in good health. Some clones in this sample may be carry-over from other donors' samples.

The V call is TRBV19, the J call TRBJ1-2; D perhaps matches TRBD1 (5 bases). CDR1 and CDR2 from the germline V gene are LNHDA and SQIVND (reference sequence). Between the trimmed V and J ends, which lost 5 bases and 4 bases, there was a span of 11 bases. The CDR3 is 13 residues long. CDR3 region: CASSGGRLYGYTF. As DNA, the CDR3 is TGTGCCAGTAGTGGGGGACGGCTCTATGGCTACACCTTC.

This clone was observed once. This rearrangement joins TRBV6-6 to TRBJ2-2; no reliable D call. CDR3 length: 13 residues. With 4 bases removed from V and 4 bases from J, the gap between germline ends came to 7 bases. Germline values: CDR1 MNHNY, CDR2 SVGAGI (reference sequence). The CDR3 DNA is TGTGCCAGCAGTTTAGACTTCACCGGGGAGCTGTTTTTT. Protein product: CASSLDFTGELFF.

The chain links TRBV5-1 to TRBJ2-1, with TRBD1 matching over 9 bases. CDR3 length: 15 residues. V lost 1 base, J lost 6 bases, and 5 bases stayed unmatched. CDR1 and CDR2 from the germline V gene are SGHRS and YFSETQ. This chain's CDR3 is CASSLWGQGSNEQFF. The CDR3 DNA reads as TGCGCCAGCAGCTTGTGGGGACAGGGATCCAATGAGCAGTTCTTC.

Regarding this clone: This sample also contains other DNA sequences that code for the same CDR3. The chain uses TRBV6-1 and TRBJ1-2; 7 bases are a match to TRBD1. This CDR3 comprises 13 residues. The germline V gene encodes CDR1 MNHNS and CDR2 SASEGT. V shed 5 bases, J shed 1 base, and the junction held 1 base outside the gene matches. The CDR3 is CASSRDSNYGYTF. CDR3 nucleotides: TGTGCCAGCAGTCGGGACAGTAACTATGGCTACACCTTC.

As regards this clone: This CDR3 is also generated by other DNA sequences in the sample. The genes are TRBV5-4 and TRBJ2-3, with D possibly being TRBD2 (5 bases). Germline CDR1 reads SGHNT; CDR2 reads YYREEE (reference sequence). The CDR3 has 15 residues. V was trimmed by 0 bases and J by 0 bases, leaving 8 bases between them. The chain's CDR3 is CASSLGGASTDTQYF. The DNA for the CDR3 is TGTGCCAGCAGCTTGGGGGGAGCCAGCACAGATACGCAGTATTTT.

CDR3 bases: TGTGCCAGCAGCCTTGGGACAGGAGATGGCTACACCTTC. It specifies CASSLGTGDGYTF. The chain combines TRBV9 with TRBJ1-2; 8 nucleotides align to TRBD1. There are 13 residues in the CDR3. Unmatched junction bases numbered 5, after V lost 4 bases and J lost 6 bases. In germline, CDR1 is SGDLS, CDR2 YYNGEE.

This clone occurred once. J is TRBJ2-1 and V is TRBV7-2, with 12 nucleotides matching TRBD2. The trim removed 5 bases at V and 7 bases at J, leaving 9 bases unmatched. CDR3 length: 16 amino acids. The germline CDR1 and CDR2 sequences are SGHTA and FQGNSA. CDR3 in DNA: TGTGCCAGCAGCCCTACCCTAGCGGGAGGGAATAATGAGCAGTTCTTC. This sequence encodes CASSPTLAGGNNEQFF.

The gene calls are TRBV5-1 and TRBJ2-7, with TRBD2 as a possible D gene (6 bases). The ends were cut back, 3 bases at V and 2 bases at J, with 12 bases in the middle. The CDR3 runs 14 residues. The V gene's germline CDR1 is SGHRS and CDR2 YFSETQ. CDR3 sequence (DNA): TGCGCCAGCAGCTACGAGCGGGCTACCTACGAGCAGTACTTC. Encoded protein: CASSYERATYEQYF.

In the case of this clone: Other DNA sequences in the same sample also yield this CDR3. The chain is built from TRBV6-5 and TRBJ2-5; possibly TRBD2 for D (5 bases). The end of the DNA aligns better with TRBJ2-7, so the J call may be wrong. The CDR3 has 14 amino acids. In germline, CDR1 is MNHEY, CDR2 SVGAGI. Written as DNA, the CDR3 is TGTGCCAGCAGTTACTCCCGGGGCTCCTACGAGCAGTACTTC. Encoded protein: CASSYSRGSYEQYF.

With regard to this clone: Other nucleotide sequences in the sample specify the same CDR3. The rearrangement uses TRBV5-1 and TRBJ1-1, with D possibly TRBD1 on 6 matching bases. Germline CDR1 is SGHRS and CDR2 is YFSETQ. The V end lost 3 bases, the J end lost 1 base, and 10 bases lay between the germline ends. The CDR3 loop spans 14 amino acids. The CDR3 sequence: CASSSGTSNTEAFF. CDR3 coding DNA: TGCGCCAGCAGCTCCGGGACATCGAACACTGAAGCTTTCTTT.